This T cell receptor (beta chain) comes out of a study of shared clonotypes between healthy human individuals. Overall study context: Each donor's CD4 naive and CD4 memory cells filled three plates apiece, CD8 naive two, and CD8 memory one.

The CDR3 loop spans 15 amino acids. From germline, CDR1 is KGHSH and CDR2 LQKENI. Losses at the gene ends were 5 bases for V and 7 bases for J; bases not matched to a gene: 10. This was a deep-level run. Produced via immunoSEQ multiplex PCR; TCRdb's table is partial and in-frame only. Here the sample spans approximately 1.5 million clones, roughly 98% being singletons. Study-level findings and limits: Naive subsets typically showed greater estimated richness than memory subsets.

Researchers partitioned CD4+ cells into CD45RA+ naive and CD45RA-negative memory subsets. A word on this clone: Its target is not known.

Specimen: naive CD4+ T cells sorted from blood. Subset here: CD45RA+ positively selected. The receptor's source is a man aged 30 to 45 in good health. This chain links TRBV18 with TRBJ1-5; 8 bases match TRBD1. CDR3 nucleotide sequence: TGTGCCAGCTCAGCGGACAGGGCGGTAGGGCAGCCCCAGCATTTT. This gives the protein CASSADRAVGQPQHF.